These 26 T cell receptor beta chains were sequenced from one sample in a study of graft-versus-host responses after intestinal transplantation. Assay: immunoSEQ multiplex PCR; the TCRdb copy retains only in-frame clones and omits some. The sample consists of about 110,000 clones, around 93% of them appearing once. The antigens these receptors bind are not known. This specimen consisted of unstimulated CD8+ T cells sorted from spleen or lymph node cells, obtained before intestinal transplant. These receptor sequences come from a human donor who received an intestinal transplant.

CDR3 in DNA: TGCGCCAGCAGCTCCTCGACAGGGGCCTACGAGCAGTACTTC. It specifies CASSSSTGAYEQYF. The V call is TRBV5-1, the J call TRBJ2-7; 8 bases are a match to TRBD1. CDR1 is SGHRS and CDR2 is YFSETQ in the germline V gene. The CDR3 is made up of 14 amino acids. J was trimmed by 2 bases and V by 3 bases; bases with no gene match: 4. The entire variable domain, with the rest obtained from reference TRBV5-1 and TRBJ2-7, is as follows: KAGVTQTPRYLIKTRGQQVTLSCSPISGHRSVSWYQQTPGQGLQFLFEYFSETQRNKGNFPGRFSGRQFSNSRSEMNVSTLELGDSALYLCASSSSTGAYEQYFGPGTRLTVT.

The V call is TRBV6-5, the J call TRBJ2-1; either TRBD1 or TRBD2 may fit D (6 bases each). V lost 5 bases to trimming and J lost 4 bases, with 12 bases between them. CDR3 length: 14 amino acids. Germline V gene data show CDR1 as MNHEY and CDR2 as SVGAGI. The CDR3 DNA is TGTGCCAGCAGTGGGGGGCGCTTATACAATGAGCAGTTCTTC. Translation gives CASSGGRLYNEQFF.

The chain links TRBV27 to TRBJ2-7; 8 bases are a match to TRBD2. The V gene end was trimmed by 10 bases and the J gene end by 4 bases; junction bases not matched to a gene: 12. Germline V gene data show CDR1 as MNHEY and CDR2 as SMNVEV (reference sequence). The CDR3 consists of 14 residues. The CDR3 is CATTPLAGEYEQYF. In DNA, the CDR3 is TGTGCCACCACCCCCCTAGCGGGCGAATACGAGCAGTACTTC.

The chain carries TRBV6-5 and TRBJ1-5, with 12 bases identical to TRBD1. CDR3 size: 14 residues. Germline lookup yields CDR1 MNHEY and CDR2 SVGAGI. The V gene end was trimmed by 6 bases and the J gene end by 6 bases; junction bases not matched to a gene: 3. CDR3 sequence: CASRGQGAIQPQHF. In DNA form, the CDR3 reads TGTGCCAGCAGGGGACAGGGGGCTATTCAGCCCCAGCATTTT.

The genes are TRBV9 and TRBJ2-1, with 8 nucleotides matching TRBD2. J lost 3 bases, V lost 3 bases, and 14 bases had no gene match. CDR3 length: 18 residues. Germline CDR1 is SGDLS and CDR2 is YYNGEE. The CDR3 is CASSEFPLVSGDYNEQFF. The DNA of the CDR3 is TGTGCCAGCAGCGAATTCCCCCTCGTTAGCGGGGACTACAATGAGCAGTTCTTC.

The chain combines TRBV9 with TRBJ2-1, with D maybe TRBD1 (6 bases). CDR1 is SGDLS, CDR2 YYNGEE, per germline. Trimming left V 0 bases short and J 8 bases short, with 9 bases between. CDR3 length: 13 amino acids. CDR3 in DNA: TGTGCCAGCAGCGTAGCCTCAGGGGATGAGCAGTTCTTC. It yields the protein CASSVASGDEQFF.

The chain combines TRBV7-9 with TRBJ1-3; D might be TRBD1 (6 bases). This CDR3 is 16 amino acids long. Trimming took 5 bases from V and 2 from J, leaving 16 bases between them. Germline V gene lookup returns CDR1 SEHNR and CDR2 FQNEAQ (reference sequence). The CDR3 protein is CASSTTIQGTGNTIYF. As DNA, the CDR3 is TGTGCCAGCAGCACAACGATCCAGGGGACTGGAAACACCATATATTTT.

CDR3 loop: CASSMGQHYGYTF. CDR3 coding DNA: TGTGCCAGCAGCATGGGACAGCACTATGGCTACACCTTC. This chain joins TRBV7-9 and TRBJ1-2, with TRBD1 identical over 7 bases. CDR1 is SEHNR, CDR2 FQNEAQ, per germline (reference sequence). After removal of 5 bases from V and 3 bases from J, the junction contained 3 bases not matched to a gene. The CDR3 extends over 13 amino acids.

This chain uses TRBV27 with TRBJ2-3, with 9 bases aligning to TRBD1. The CDR3 sequence is 15 residues long. Germline V gene lookup returns CDR1 MNHEY and CDR2 SMNVEV (reference sequence). The V gene end was trimmed by 3 bases and the J gene end by 1 base; junction bases not matched to a gene: 2. DNA for the CDR3: TGTGCCAGCAGTTTTTGGACAGGGGGCACAGATACGCAGTATTTT. This sequence encodes CASSFWTGGTDTQYF.

The chain employs TRBV9 and TRBJ1-4; D remains unclear. V was shortened by 1 base and J by 8 bases, with 18 bases between the two germline ends. This CDR3 has 16 residues. Germline V lookup: CDR1 SGDLS, CDR2 YYNGEE. In nucleotides, the CDR3 is TGTGCCAGCAGCGTATCCCCGGGTTCCCTGGGGGAAAAACTGTTTTTT. This encodes CASSVSPGSLGEKLFF.

This sequence joins TRBV28 and TRBJ1-1; D is unresolved. Trimming pared 5 bases from V and 3 bases from J, leaving 10 bases between. Looked up from germline, CDR1 is MDHEN and CDR2 is SYDVKM. This CDR3 contains 13 residues. Here the CDR3 DNA reads TGTGCCAGCAGTCCCGCTGGGGACACTGAAGCTTTCTTT. As protein: CASSPAGDTEAFF. Filled out from reference TRBV28 and TRBJ1-1, the complete variable domain reads DVKVTQSSRYLVKRTGEKVFLECVQDMDHENMFWYRQDPGLGLRLIYFSYDVKMKEKGDIPEGYSVSREKKERFSLILESASTNQTSMYLCASSPAGDTEAFFGQGTRLTVV.

V and J are TRBV19 and TRBJ2-7; 8 nucleotides match TRBD1. V dropped 4 bases and J dropped 0; count of bases not matched to a gene: 5. Germline V gives CDR1 LNHDA, CDR2 SQIVND (reference sequence). The CDR3 contains 15 residues. CDR3 coding DNA: TGTGCCAGTAGTAAAAGACAGGGGCACTCCTACGAGCAGTACTTC. It translates to CASSKRQGHSYEQYF.

This rearrangement joins TRBV27 to TRBJ2-1, with D tentatively TRBD1 or TRBD2 (6 bases each). With 8 bases removed from V and 6 bases from J, the gap between germline ends came to 11 bases. Per germline, CDR1 MNHEY and CDR2 SMNVEV (reference sequence). The CDR3 extends over 12 amino acids. Here the CDR3 reads CASGEDSNEQFF. CDR3 nucleotides: TGTGCCAGCGGGGAGGACAGCAATGAGCAGTTCTTC.

This clone was observed a handful of times. V usage is TRBV4-1 and J usage is TRBJ2-3; D gene ambiguous. V lost 0 bases and J 0 bases, leaving 7 bases between the germline ends. Germline assignment: CDR1 MGHRA and CDR2 YSYEKL. This CDR3 contains 15 residues. The CDR3 sequence: CASSQDPPSTDTQYF. CDR3 sequence (DNA): TGCGCCAGCAGCCAAGATCCCCCAAGCACAGATACGCAGTATTTT.

V and J are TRBV7-6 and TRBJ1-1; unclear D gene. V was trimmed by 4 bases and J by 0 bases, leaving 6 bases between them. The CDR3 totals 13 residues. The germline gives CDR1 SGHVS, CDR2 FNYEAQ. DNA of the CDR3: TGTGCCAGCAGCTCACTTATGAACACTGAAGCTTTCTTT. Translation gives CASSSLMNTEAFF. Full variable domain (outside the CDR3, taken from reference TRBV7-6 and TRBJ1-1): GAGVSQSPRYKVTKRGQDVALRCDPISGHVSLYWYRQALGQGPEFLTYFNYEAQQDKSGLPNDRFSAERPEGSISTLTIQRTEQRDSAMYRCASSSLMNTEAFFGQGTRLTVV.

The J gene is TRBJ2-7, the V gene TRBV4-2; D not certain. This CDR3 region has 16 residues. Germline CDR1 LGHNA, CDR2 YNFKEQ. Between the trimmed V and J ends, which lost 3 bases and 0 bases, there was a span of 15 bases. CDR3 sequence reads: CASSQTPGAYSYEQYF. The DNA of the CDR3 is TGTGCCAGCAGCCAGACCCCCGGTGCCTACTCCTACGAGCAGTACTTC.

This chain's CDR3 is CASTDRQDITYEQYF. For the CDR3, the DNA is TGTGCCAGCACCGACCGACAGGACATTACCTACGAGCAGTACTTC. This sequence joins TRBV5-6 and TRBJ2-7; a possible D gene is TRBD1 (6 bases). CDR1 and CDR2 (germline): SGHDT, YYEEEE. The germline V and J ends were trimmed by 6 bases and 2 bases, with 18 bases remaining between them. The CDR3 consists of 15 residues.

The V call is TRBV27, the J call TRBJ2-1; 13 bases are shared with TRBD2. This CDR3 has 19 residues. The germline CDR1 and CDR2 sequences are MNHEY and SMNVEV (reference sequence). V shed 3 bases, J shed 5 bases, and the junction held 13 bases outside the gene matches. CDR3 DNA: TGTGCCAGCAGTTTTAACTACCACTTGGGACTAGCGGGAAACAATGAGCAGTTCTTC. Protein sequence: CASSFNYHLGLAGNNEQFF.

V is TRBV15 and J is TRBJ2-3; tentatively, D is TRBD1 (5 bases). The CDR3 length is 17 residues. Trimming removed 0 bases at V and 2 bases at J, with 15 bases between. Germline loops: CDR1 LNHNV, CDR2 YYDKDF (reference sequence). This CDR3 reads CATSRDAETAFTDTQYF. The DNA of the CDR3 is TGTGCCACCAGCAGAGATGCGGAGACAGCCTTCACAGATACGCAGTATTTT. The whole variable domain, filled in from reference TRBV15 and TRBJ2-3, reads DAMVIQNPRYQVTQFGKPVTLSCSQTLNHNVMYWYQQKSSQAPKLLFHYYDKDFNNEADTPDNFQSRRPNTSFCFLDIRSPGLGDTAMYLCATSRDAETAFTDTQYFGPGTRLTVL.

The chain couples TRBV7-3 to TRBJ1-2, with 7 bases matching TRBD1. The CDR3 extends over 17 amino acids. From germline, CDR1 is SGHTA and CDR2 FQGTGA. Unmatched junction bases numbered 18, after V lost 5 bases and J lost 6 bases. CDR3 nucleotides: TGTGCCAGCAGCCCCCCGTGGGAAAGACAGGGCCGCCATGGCTACACCTTC. This codes for CASSPPWERQGRHGYTF.

In the case of this clone: Other DNA sequences within the sample encode an identical CDR3. The chain combines TRBV5-6 with TRBJ2-7; the D is unclear. This CDR3 has 12 amino acids. Trimming took 4 bases from V and 3 from J, leaving 8 bases between them. Per the germline V gene, CDR1 is SGHDT and CDR2 is YYEEEE. CDR3 DNA: TGTGCCAGCAGCAATGTGGGCTACGAGCAGTACTTC. Its translation: CASSNVGYEQYF.

The chain links TRBV11-2 to TRBJ1-1; 7 bases align to TRBD1. Per the germline V gene, CDR1 is SGHAT and CDR2 is FQNNGV. After removal of 1 base from V and 4 bases from J, the junction contained 6 bases not matched to a gene. The CDR3 is 15 amino acids. For the CDR3, the DNA is TGTGCCAGCAGCTTAGCTCTACAGGGGAGCACTGAAGCTTTCTTT. Amino acids: CASSLALQGSTEAFF.

The chain has TRBV2 and TRBJ2-7; 9 bases match TRBD1. From germline, CDR1 is SNHLY and CDR2 FYNNEI. CDR3 size: 17 residues. Trimming took 2 bases from V and 4 from J; bases not matched to a gene: 12. CDR3 DNA: TGTGCCAGCAGTGAATTGGTGGCGGGACAGGGACTATACGAGCAGTACTTC. Encoded protein: CASSELVAGQGLYEQYF.

The chain is built from TRBV20-1 and TRBJ2-7, with no clear D. V was cut by 0 bases and J by 3 bases, with 0 bases left in between. Looked up from germline, CDR1 is DFQATT and CDR2 is SNEGSKA (reference sequence). The CDR3 sequence is 10 residues long. The CDR3 nucleotides are TGCAGTGCTAGAGACTACGAGCAGTACTTC. Its protein is CSARDYEQYF.

This chain joins TRBV18 and TRBJ2-5, with a tentative D call TRBD2 (6 bases). The CDR3 runs 14 residues. Germline loops: CDR1 KGHSH, CDR2 LQKENI. V was shortened by 2 bases and J by 11 bases, with 18 bases between the two germline ends. This CDR3 is CASSPMAERGVQYF. The CDR3, as DNA: TGTGCCAGCTCACCAATGGCGGAACGCGGGGTGCAGTACTTC.

The chain joins TRBV6-4 to TRBJ2-1, with TRBD1 matching over 8 bases. After removal of 3 bases from V and 3 bases from J, the junction contained 7 bases not matched to a gene. The CDR3 consists of 16 residues. The V gene's germline CDR1 is MRHNA and CDR2 SNTAGT. The CDR3 loop is CASSETPGTGYNEQFF. CDR3 DNA: TGTGCCAGCAGTGAAACACCCGGGACAGGCTACAATGAGCAGTTCTTC.